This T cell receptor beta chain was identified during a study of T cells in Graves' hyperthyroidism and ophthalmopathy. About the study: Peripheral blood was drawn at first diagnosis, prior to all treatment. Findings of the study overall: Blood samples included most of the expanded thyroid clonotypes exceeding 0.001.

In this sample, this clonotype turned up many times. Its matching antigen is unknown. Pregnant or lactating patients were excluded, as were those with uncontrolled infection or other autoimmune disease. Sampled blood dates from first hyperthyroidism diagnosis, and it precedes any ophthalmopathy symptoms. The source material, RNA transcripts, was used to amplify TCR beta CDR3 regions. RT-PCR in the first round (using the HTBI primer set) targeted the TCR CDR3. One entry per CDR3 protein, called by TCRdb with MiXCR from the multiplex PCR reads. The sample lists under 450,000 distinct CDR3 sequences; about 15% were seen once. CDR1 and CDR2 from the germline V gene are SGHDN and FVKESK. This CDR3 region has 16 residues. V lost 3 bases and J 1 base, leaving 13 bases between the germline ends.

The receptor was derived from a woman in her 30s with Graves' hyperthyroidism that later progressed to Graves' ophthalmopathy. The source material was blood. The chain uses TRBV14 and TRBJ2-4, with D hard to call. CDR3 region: CASSQSRSLAKNIQYF. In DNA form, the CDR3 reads TGTGCCAGCAGCCAGAGCAGGTCTCTCGCCAAAAACATTCAGTACTTC. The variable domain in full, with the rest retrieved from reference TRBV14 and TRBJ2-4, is EAGVTQFPSHSVIEKGQTVTLRCDPISGHDNLYWYRRVMGKEIKFLLHFVKESKQDESGMPNNRFLAERTGGTYSTLKVQPAELEDSGVYFCASSQSRSLAKNIQYFGAGTRLSVL.